Each of the 27 T cell receptor beta chains below was sequenced from the same sample in a study of CD8 T cells in ankylosing spondylitis (dated by TCRdb to between 2016 and 2019). Library preparation employed 5' RACE. Reads for this sample came from an Illumina HiSeq 2500. TCRdb reanalyzed the raw reads on its own, using fastp at Q25 for trimming and MiXCR for clone calling, and kept in-frame beta chains. Rows with a matching CDR3 protein are joined into one entry that keeps the most common DNA and genes. In all, the sample holds 220,000 or so distinct CDR3 sequences, and 10% to 13% of those were seen once. Over 20% of the sample is taken by the ten largest. Sequenced input: blood, either unsorted or a sorted T cell fraction (not recorded which). Source of these receptors: a male donor with ankylosing spondylitis or in good health (not recorded which).

This clonotype occurred many times. The chain has TRBV7-3 and TRBJ2-2; the D gene is possibly TRBD2 (6 bases). V lost 1 base, J lost 0 bases, and 9 bases lay in between. Germline values: CDR1 SGHTA, CDR2 FQGTGA. This CDR3 contains 16 residues. The CDR3 DNA is TGTGCCAGCAGCTTAAGGCGGGGAACGAACACCGGGGAGCTGTTTTTT. Its protein is CASSLRRGTNTGELFF.

Ten or more counts support this clonotype. The chain joins TRBV28 to TRBJ2-5; weak D call: TRBD2 (6 bases). The CDR3 loop spans 15 amino acids. V was cut by 7 bases and J by 2 bases, with 17 bases left in between. The germline V gene has CDR1 MDHEN and CDR2 SYDVKM. The CDR3 region is CASTVGGVGQETQYF. In DNA, the CDR3 is TGTGCCAGCACCGTGGGCGGGGTTGGTCAAGAGACCCAGTACTTC.

This clonotype occurred a few times. The rearrangement links TRBV7-2 to TRBJ2-5; no definite D call. The CDR3 length is 15 residues. The V end lost 2 bases, the J end lost 3 bases, and 13 bases lay between the germline ends. CDR1 is SGHTA, CDR2 FQGNSA, per germline. CDR3: CASSLNGPYEETQYF. DNA for the CDR3: TGTGCCAGCAGCTTAAACGGCCCCTACGAAGAGACCCAGTACTTC.

The chain recombines TRBV20-1 with TRBJ2-1, with 10 nucleotides matching TRBD2. The CDR3 loop spans 14 amino acids. The trim removed 5 bases at V and 5 bases at J, leaving 6 bases unmatched. Germline V lookup: CDR1 DFQATT, CDR2 SNEGSKA (reference sequence). CDR3 DNA: TGCAGTGCTGGGGAAGCGGGGGGGAACAATGAGCAGTTCTTC. Translation gives CSAGEAGGNNEQFF.

This clonotype was counted between two and nine times. V gene TRBV29-1 combines with J gene TRBJ2-3; the D is unclear. The CDR3 spans 14 residues. Germline CDR1 SQVTM, CDR2 ANQGSEA. Deletions cut 4 bases from V and 1 base from J, with 12 bases between. The CDR3 is CSVGSGVGTDTQYF. The CDR3 nucleotides are TGCAGCGTTGGCTCAGGCGTCGGCACAGATACGCAGTATTTT.

The V gene is TRBV6-5, the J gene TRBJ2-7; 9 positions match TRBD1. The ends lost 0 bases at V and 6 bases at J; junction bases unmatched: 6. The CDR3 has 15 residues. CDR1 and CDR2 from the germline V gene are MNHEY and SVGAGI. CDR3 sequence reads: CASSYSGQGKGEQYF. DNA for the CDR3: TGTGCCAGCAGTTACTCTGGACAGGGGAAGGGCGAGCAGTACTTC.

The CDR3 sequence is CASSLSAGSEQFF. The CDR3 nucleotides are TGTGCCAGCAGCTTATCGGCAGGGAGTGAGCAGTTCTTC. The chain joins TRBV7-3 to TRBJ2-1; possibly TRBD1 or TRBD2 for D (5 bases each). Germline assignment: CDR1 SGHTA and CDR2 FQGTGA. The CDR3 is 13 amino acids. V lost 2 bases and J 9 bases, leaving 11 bases between the germline ends.

This clonotype was found a few times. J is TRBJ2-6 and V is TRBV30, with 14 bases identical to TRBD2. The V segment lost 5 bases and the J segment 4 bases; nucleotides outside the gene matches: 7. The germline V gene has CDR1 GTSNPN and CDR2 SVGIG (reference sequence). CDR3 length equals 17 residues. CDR3 amino acids: CAWRTSGGILGANVLTF. For the CDR3, the DNA is TGTGCCTGGCGGACTAGCGGGGGGATCCTCGGGGCCAACGTCCTGACTTTC.

The chain is built from TRBV7-8 and TRBJ1-2; D remains ambiguous. Germline assignment: CDR1 SGHVS and CDR2 FQNEAQ. V gave up 0 bases and J gave up 3 bases, with 8 bases separating them. The CDR3 is made up of 14 amino acids. This CDR3 is CASSLAGIDYGYTF. The CDR3 nucleotides are TGTGCCAGCAGCTTAGCAGGGATTGACTATGGCTACACCTTC.

This clonotype was counted many times. The chain recombines TRBV12-3 or TRBV12-4 with TRBJ1-2, with a possible D match to TRBD1 (5 bases). The CDR3 extends over 12 amino acids. Trimming removed 8 bases from V and 12 bases from J, with 19 bases in between. The CDR3 spells CASPRGSWSDTF. CDR3 bases: TGTGCCAGCCCTCGGGGGAGTTGGTCGGACACCTTC.

Ten or more counts support this clonotype. The V gene is TRBV12-3 or TRBV12-4, the J gene TRBJ2-1; 14 bases match TRBD2. After removal of 5 bases from V and 8 bases from J, the junction contained 5 bases not matched to a gene. The CDR3 loop spans 15 amino acids. For the CDR3, the DNA is TGTGCCAGCAGTCTGACTAGCGGGGGGGCCTATGAGCAGTTCTTC. Its protein is CASSLTSGGAYEQFF.

This clonotype was observed at least ten times. The chain recombines TRBV28 with TRBJ2-5, with 10 positions matching TRBD1. Germline assignment: CDR1 MDHEN and CDR2 SYDVKM. The junction had 12 bases not matched to a gene; V was cut back by 6 bases and J by 5 bases. This CDR3 comprises 16 residues. For the CDR3, the DNA is TGTGCCAGCAGGGAGGACCCGGGACAGGGGTCTGAGACCCAGTACTTC. As protein: CASREDPGQGSETQYF.

This clonotype came up many times. The J gene is TRBJ2-3, the V gene TRBV5-1; 8 positions match TRBD1. Trimming took 3 bases from V and 3 from J; bases not matched to a gene: 9. This CDR3 has 16 amino acids. Per the germline V gene, CDR1 is SGHRS and CDR2 is YFSETQ. This CDR3 reads CASSSLTGAVTDTQYF. The CDR3, as DNA: TGCGCCAGCAGCTCGCTGACAGGGGCGGTGACAGATACGCAGTATTTT. Complete variable domain (other parts from reference TRBV5-1 and TRBJ2-3): KAGVTQTPRYLIKTRGQQVTLSCSPISGHRSVSWYQQTPGQGLQFLFEYFSETQRNKGNFPGRFSGRQFSNSRSEMNVSTLELGDSALYLCASSSLTGAVTDTQYFGPGTRLTVL.

This clonotype was recorded many times. The V call is TRBV28, the J call TRBJ1-2; D is unclear. Trimming removed 5 bases from V and 3 bases from J, with 13 bases in between. Germline V lookup: CDR1 MDHEN, CDR2 SYDVKM. CDR3 length: 14 residues. The CDR3 DNA reads TGTGCCAGCAGTGGGGAACTCCCATACTATGGCTACACCTTC. Translation gives CASSGELPYYGYTF.

This clonotype has ten or more counts. The rearrangement joins TRBV5-5 to TRBJ1-2; perhaps TRBD1 as D (6 bases). This CDR3 has 15 residues. V was clipped by 2 bases and J by 3 bases, with 14 bases between them. In germline, CDR1 is SGHKS, CDR2 YYEKEE (reference sequence). Here the CDR3 reads CASSLVYPGDYGYTF. The DNA for the CDR3 is TGTGCCAGCAGCTTAGTCTACCCAGGGGACTATGGCTACACCTTC.

There are many counts of this clonotype. This chain joins TRBV29-1 and TRBJ2-7; TRBD1 agrees at 9 bases. In germline, CDR1 is SQVTM, CDR2 ANQGSEA. CDR3 length: 14 residues. V shed 7 bases and J 2 bases; nucleotides not matched to a gene: 9. CDR3 sequence: CSAAMGQGAYEQYF. The CDR3 region has the DNA TGCAGCGCAGCAATGGGACAGGGAGCCTACGAGCAGTACTTC.

This clonotype occurred a few times. This chain links TRBV20-1 with TRBJ1-2; the D is unclear. CDR1 DFQATT and CDR2 SNEGSKA come from the germline V gene (reference sequence). V lost 5 bases and J lost 7, with 11 bases in between. There are 11 residues in the CDR3. The CDR3 loop reads CSALGEAGYTF. The CDR3 region has the DNA TGCAGTGCTCTTGGGGAGGCTGGCTACACCTTC.

A few counts support this clonotype. CDR3 nucleotide sequence: TGTGCCAGCAGTAAATTCCAGACAGGGGCTTCCTACGAGCAGTACTTC. It specifies CASSKFQTGASYEQYF. This rearrangement joins TRBV6-1 to TRBJ2-7; 8 nucleotides match TRBD1. V dropped 5 bases and J dropped 1; count of bases not matched to a gene: 10. The V gene's germline CDR1 is MNHNS and CDR2 SASEGT. The CDR3 runs to 16 residues.

This clonotype was counted a single time. This may be a read error, as it is one base from a much larger clone. The chain employs TRBV5-1 and TRBJ2-1; D remains unclear. This CDR3 comprises 13 residues. Germline CDR1 is SGHRS and CDR2 is YFSETQ. The CDR3 region has the DNA TGCGCCAGCTGCTTGGTATTGGGCAATGAGCAGTTCTTC. Its translation: CASCLVLGNEQFF.

The chain links TRBV12-3 or TRBV12-4 to TRBJ2-1; tentative D call: TRBD1 (6 bases). The V and J ends lost 6 bases and 5 bases respectively, with 14 bases between them. The CDR3 is 14 residues long. CDR3 protein: CASSPRGNNNEQFF. CDR3 coding DNA: TGTGCCAGCAGCCCCAGGGGTAACAACAATGAGCAGTTCTTC.

The chain has TRBV7-2 and TRBJ2-7; unclear D gene. Between the trimmed V and J ends, which lost 2 bases and 3 bases, there was a span of 14 bases. Germline CDR1 SGHTA, CDR2 FQGNSA. This CDR3 has 15 residues. The chain's CDR3 is CASSLLAEAFYEQYF. The CDR3 region has the DNA TGTGCCAGCAGCTTACTCGCGGAAGCTTTCTACGAGCAGTACTTC.

This clonotype was seen at least ten times. V and J are TRBV27 and TRBJ2-7; 9 bases map to TRBD1. The CDR3 spans 17 residues. CDR1 and CDR2 from the germline V gene are MNHEY and SMNVEV (reference sequence). J gave up 4 bases and V 3 bases, and 13 bases lay outside the gene matches. CDR3 in amino acids: CASSFRTGDPEVYEQYF. CDR3 nucleotide sequence: TGTGCCAGCAGTTTTCGGACAGGGGACCCCGAGGTATACGAGCAGTACTTC.

This clonotype was seen just once. The conserved phenylalanine or tryptophan normally closing the CDR3 is absent here, so this likely arose from a read error. It is unclear where the CDR3 begins or ends on the DNA, so no DNA is shown, and the CDR3 is as TCRdb lists it. This chain connects TRBV20-1 to TRBJ1-5; TRBD1, the D gene given by the table, was not confirmed from the DNA. The CDR3 is 15 amino acids in total, end residues counted. Per germline, CDR1 DFQATT and CDR2 SNEGSKA (reference sequence). The CDR3 protein is CSARDLGHRNQPHHS.

This clonotype has at least ten counts. CDR3 protein: CAISPDGGRNTGELFF. Here the CDR3 DNA reads TGTGCCATCAGTCCAGACGGGGGTAGGAACACCGGGGAGCTGTTTTTT. V usage is TRBV10-3 and J usage is TRBJ2-2; tentatively, D is TRBD2 (6 bases). CDR3 length: 16 residues. Trimming shortened V by 5 bases and J by 1 base, and 14 bases separated the two germline ends. In germline, CDR1 is ENHRY, CDR2 SYGVKD.

Only a few counts were recorded for this clonotype. The V and J genes are TRBV3-1 and TRBJ2-7, with D uncertain. Between the trimmed V and J ends, which lost 0 bases and 2 bases, there was a span of 20 bases. Per the germline V gene, CDR1 is LGHDT and CDR2 is YNNKEL (reference sequence). CDR3 length: 18 amino acids. CDR3 amino acids: CASSQDHRRNIGTYEQYF. In nucleotides, the CDR3 is TGTGCCAGCAGCCAAGACCACCGACGGAACATTGGGACCTACGAGCAGTACTTC.

Many counts were recorded for this clonotype. The chain employs TRBV5-1 and TRBJ1-1, with D possibly being TRBD1 (5 bases). This CDR3 has 15 amino acids. From germline, CDR1 is SGHRS and CDR2 YFSETQ. V was pared by 4 bases and J by 1 base, with 14 bases between. For the CDR3, the DNA is TGCGCCAGCAGCCCGGGGGGTCGGGAGAACACTGAAGCTTTCTTT. Protein: CASSPGGRENTEAFF.

This clonotype was detected ten times or more. The chain joins TRBV7-2 to TRBJ1-1; a possible D gene is TRBD1 (6 bases). Germline assignment: CDR1 SGHTA and CDR2 FQGNSA. There are 13 residues in the CDR3. The V and J ends lost 5 bases and 1 base respectively, with 8 bases between them. In nucleotides, the CDR3 is TGTGCCAGCAGCGGACAGAAGAACACTGAAGCTTTCTTT. It is translated as CASSGQKNTEAFF.